A selection of T cell receptor beta chains follows, all from one sample in a study of response to subunit inactivated influenza vaccine. TCRdb passed the RT-PCR reads through MiXCR, listing each CDR3 protein once. The table records around 180,000 distinct CDR3 sequences, nearly 9.5% of them present only once. Sequencing was performed on non-naive T cells sorted from PBMCs, taken on the day of vaccination. These receptors were taken from a man over 45 who received an inactivated influenza vaccine. Both conserved end residues are part of each CDR3. D genes are given only for firm matches. Size is omitted from some rows. Given values are once, few, many or a class for expanded clones.

j_call: TRBJ2-5; v_call: TRBV5-1; clone_size: many; d_call: -; cdr3_aa: CASSPIPGPQETQYF; cdr3_nt: TGCGCCAGCAGCCCAATACCGGGACCACAAGAGACCCAGTACTTC
j_call: TRBJ1-4; v_call: TRBV4-3; clone_size: -; d_call: -; cdr3_aa: CASSQVEEEKLFF; cdr3_nt: TGCGCCAGCAGCCAAGTGGAGGAGGAAAAACTGTTTTTT
j_call: TRBJ1-2; v_call: TRBV10-3; clone_size: many; d_call: -; cdr3_aa: CAISDLGDQVNYGYTF; cdr3_nt: TGTGCCATCAGTGACTTGGGGGACCAAGTTAACTATGGCTACACCTTC
j_call: TRBJ2-7; v_call: TRBV7-2; clone_size: many; d_call: TRBD2; cdr3_aa: CASSLRASGKTYEQYF; cdr3_nt: TGTGCCAGCAGCTTAAGGGCTAGCGGGAAAACCTACGAGCAGTACTTC
j_call: TRBJ1-1; v_call: TRBV6-1; clone_size: few; d_call: -; cdr3_aa: CASSATGTDTEAFF; cdr3_nt: TGTGCCAGCAGCGCTACAGGGACGGACACTGAAGCTTTCTTT
j_call: TRBJ2-1; v_call: TRBV7-2; clone_size: many; d_call: TRBD1; cdr3_aa: CASSLNARGTGEQFF; cdr3_nt: TGTGCCAGCAGCTTGAATGCTCGGGGGACAGGGGAGCAGTTCTTC
j_call: TRBJ2-4; v_call: TRBV7-2; clone_size: many; d_call: TRBD1; cdr3_aa: CASSSAPTGTGWNIQYF; cdr3_nt: TGTGCCAGCAGCTCCGCGCCAACCGGGACAGGGTGGAACATTCAGTACTTC
j_call: TRBJ2-3; v_call: TRBV2; clone_size: many; d_call: -; cdr3_aa: CASNLGRRTDTQYF; cdr3_nt: TGTGCCAGCAATCTCGGACGCCGCACAGATACGCAGTATTTT
j_call: TRBJ2-7; v_call: TRBV15; clone_size: -; d_call: -; cdr3_aa: CATSRRSGGEQYF; cdr3_nt: TGTGCCACCAGCAGAAGATCCGGCGGCGAGCAGTACTTC
j_call: TRBJ2-3; v_call: TRBV10-3; clone_size: many; d_call: TRBD1; cdr3_aa: CAISAPGQGADTQYF; cdr3_nt: TGTGCCATCAGTGCACCGGGACAGGGGGCAGATACGCAGTATTTT
j_call: TRBJ2-5; v_call: TRBV20-1; clone_size: many; d_call: TRBD2; cdr3_aa: CSARDLRSGGSQETQYF; cdr3_nt: TGCAGTGCTAGAGATCTTAGGAGCGGGGGGTCCCAAGAGACCCAGTACTTC
j_call: TRBJ2-1; v_call: TRBV20-1; clone_size: few; d_call: TRBD2; cdr3_aa: CSARVGSGGYNEQFF; cdr3_nt: TGCAGTGCTAGAGTTGGTAGCGGGGGGTACAATGAGCAGTTCTTC
j_call: TRBJ1-1; v_call: TRBV6-1; clone_size: -; d_call: TRBD1; cdr3_aa: CASRKTGTNTEAFF; cdr3_nt: TGTGCCAGCAGGAAGACAGGGACCAACACTGAAGCTTTCTTT
j_call: TRBJ2-5; v_call: TRBV5-1; clone_size: many; d_call: -; cdr3_aa: CASTPGDPQETQYF; cdr3_nt: TGCGCCAGCACACCGGGGGACCCCCAGGAGACCCAGTACTTC
j_call: TRBJ2-7; v_call: TRBV6-4; clone_size: -; d_call: TRBD2; cdr3_aa: CASRGDYLGTYEQYF; cdr3_nt: TGTGCCAGCAGAGGGGACTACCTCGGGACCTACGAGCAGTACTTC
j_call: TRBJ2-7; v_call: TRBV20-1; clone_size: few; d_call: -; cdr3_aa: CSARGDLGRVLAYEQYF; cdr3_nt: TGCAGTGCTCGAGGGGATCTAGGAAGGGTGTTGGCCTACGAGCAGTACTTC
j_call: TRBJ1-5; v_call: TRBV12-3/TRBV12-4; clone_size: few; d_call: -; cdr3_aa: CASKRTASNQPQHF; cdr3_nt: TGTGCCAGCAAGAGGACGGCTAGCAATCAGCCCCAGCATTTT
j_call: TRBJ2-5; v_call: TRBV15; clone_size: few; d_call: TRBD1; cdr3_aa: CATSLAQGARETQYF; cdr3_nt: TGTGCCACCAGCCTTGCTCAGGGGGCGCGAGAGACCCAGTACTTC
j_call: TRBJ1-3; v_call: TRBV10-3; clone_size: -; d_call: -; cdr3_aa: CAISGWGAIYGGNTIYF; cdr3_nt: TGTGCCATCAGTGGTTGGGGGGCCATCTACGGCGGAAACACCATATATTTT
j_call: TRBJ2-7; v_call: TRBV29-1; clone_size: few; d_call: -; cdr3_aa: CSVEDYYEQYF; cdr3_nt: TGCAGCGTTGAAGATTATTACGAGCAGTACTTC
j_call: TRBJ2-5; v_call: TRBV12-3/TRBV12-4; clone_size: many; d_call: TRBD2; cdr3_aa: CASSYSGGAEGTQYF; cdr3_nt: TGTGCCAGCTCTTACAGCGGGGGGGCCGAAGGGACCCAGTACTTC
j_call: TRBJ2-1; v_call: TRBV11-2; clone_size: few; d_call: TRBD2; cdr3_aa: CASSSRGGRLAGGPLDEQFF; cdr3_nt: TGTGCCAGCAGCTCTAGGGGGGGGCGACTAGCGGGAGGGCCATTGGATGAGCAGTTCTTC
j_call: TRBJ2-3; v_call: TRBV12-3/TRBV12-4; clone_size: many; d_call: TRBD2; cdr3_aa: CASSLAGGPADTQYF; cdr3_nt: TGTGCCAGCAGTCTAGCGGGGGGGCCCGCAGATACGCAGTATTTT
j_call: TRBJ2-2; v_call: TRBV5-5; clone_size: -; d_call: TRBD2; cdr3_aa: CASSGGLAANTGELFF; cdr3_nt: TGTGCCAGCAGCGGGGGACTAGCGGCGAACACCGGGGAGCTGTTTTTT
j_call: TRBJ2-3; v_call: TRBV7-2; clone_size: few; d_call: -; cdr3_aa: CASSHLMGVSTDTQYF; cdr3_nt: TGTGCCAGCAGCCATTTGATGGGGGTGAGCACAGATACGCAGTATTTT
j_call: TRBJ2-3; v_call: TRBV15; clone_size: many; d_call: -; cdr3_aa: CATSRQISTDTQYF; cdr3_nt: TGTGCCACCAGCAGACAGATTAGCACAGATACGCAGTATTTT
j_call: TRBJ1-1; v_call: TRBV2; clone_size: many; d_call: -; cdr3_aa: CASSPMESSEAFF; cdr3_nt: TGTGCCAGCAGCCCTATGGAATCCAGCGAGGCTTTCTTT
j_call: TRBJ2-1; v_call: TRBV4-2; clone_size: few; d_call: -; cdr3_aa: CASSQLGSGRGQYGEQFF; cdr3_nt: TGTGCCAGCAGCCAACTAGGGTCCGGCAGGGGACAATACGGTGAGCAGTTCTTC
j_call: TRBJ2-7; v_call: TRBV28; clone_size: -; d_call: TRBD1; cdr3_aa: CASSSSGTAGEQYF; cdr3_nt: TGTGCCAGCAGTTCCTCCGGGACAGCCGGCGAGCAGTACTTC
j_call: TRBJ2-7; v_call: TRBV28; clone_size: few; d_call: TRBD1; cdr3_aa: CASSTGTGDEQYF; cdr3_nt: TGTGCCAGCAGTACCGGGACAGGGGACGAGCAGTACTTC
j_call: TRBJ1-1; v_call: TRBV30; clone_size: -; d_call: TRBD1; cdr3_aa: CAWSTGDNTEAFF; cdr3_nt: TGTGCCTGGAGTACAGGGGATAACACTGAAGCTTTCTTT
j_call: TRBJ2-1; v_call: TRBV7-9; clone_size: many; d_call: -; cdr3_aa: CASSLEDEIQIF; cdr3_nt: TGTGCCAGCAGCTTAGAGGACGAAATCCAGATCTTC
j_call: TRBJ2-1; v_call: TRBV27; clone_size: -; d_call: -; cdr3_aa: CASSLLNEQFF; cdr3_nt: TGTGCCAGCAGTTTACTGAATGAGCAGTTCTTC
j_call: TRBJ2-5; v_call: TRBV7-2; clone_size: -; d_call: -; cdr3_aa: CASSLPVLETQYF; cdr3_nt: TGTGCCAGCAGCTTACCAGTGTTGGAGACCCAGTACTTC
j_call: TRBJ2-7; v_call: TRBV20-1; clone_size: few; d_call: TRBD2; cdr3_aa: CSAAGTSLRGGSYEQYF; cdr3_nt: TGCAGTGCTGCCGGGACTAGTCTCCGGGGGGGTTCCTACGAGCAGTACTTC
j_call: TRBJ2-3; v_call: TRBV5-4; clone_size: -; d_call: -; cdr3_aa: CASSLGTPGTDTQYF; cdr3_nt: TGTGCCAGCAGCTTGGGGACCCCTGGCACAGATACGCAGTATTTT
j_call: TRBJ2-7; v_call: TRBV7-2; clone_size: -; d_call: -; cdr3_aa: CASSLQAVNEQYF; cdr3_nt: TGTGCCAGCAGCTTACAAGCGGTGAATGAGCAGTACTTC
j_call: TRBJ2-7; v_call: TRBV20-1; clone_size: many; d_call: TRBD2; cdr3_aa: CSRGVPSGSIFEQYF; cdr3_nt: TGCAGCCGAGGCGTGCCTAGCGGGAGTATATTCGAGCAGTACTTC
j_call: TRBJ2-5; v_call: TRBV28; clone_size: few; d_call: TRBD1; cdr3_aa: CASSKPRDRYQETQYF; cdr3_nt: TGTGCCAGCAGTAAACCTCGGGACAGATACCAAGAGACCCAGTACTTC
j_call: TRBJ2-3; v_call: TRBV9; clone_size: few; d_call: TRBD1; cdr3_aa: CASSVGQKSTDTQYF; cdr3_nt: TGTGCCAGCAGCGTGGGACAGAAAAGCACAGATACGCAGTATTTT
j_call: TRBJ2-2; v_call: TRBV3-1; clone_size: -; d_call: -; cdr3_aa: CASSQWQGGNTGELFF; cdr3_nt: TGTGCCAGCAGCCAATGGCAGGGAGGCAACACCGGGGAGCTGTTTTTT